This is a list of T cell receptor beta chains from one sample in a study of Graves' ophthalmopathy and Graves' hyperthyroidism. TCRdb re-analysed the multiplex PCR reads in MiXCR, keeping a single row per CDR3 protein. This table has 400,000 to 450,000 distinct CDR3 sequences, roughly 21% appearing once. Input material: peripheral blood. Receptors originate from a young woman with stable Graves' hyperthyroidism. The CDR3 runs from the conserved cysteine through the conserved F or W. The D gene is left open where the match is weak. Clone size, where shown, is once, few, many, or a class for clones that have expanded.

size	J	D	V	CDR3	DNA
many	TRBJ1-1	NA	TRBV6-1	CASSDRGRVNTEAFF	TGTGCCAGCAGTGACCGGGGGAGAGTGAACACTGAAGCTTTCTTC
NA	TRBJ1-2	NA	TRBV6-5	CASSCSPGNDYGYTF	TGTGCCAGCAGTTGCTCCCCGGGGAACGACTATGGCTACACTTTC
NA	TRBJ1-1	NA	TRBV7-8	CASFIGRPEAFF	TGTGCCAGCTTTATTGGGAGGCCTGAAGCTTTCTTT
many	TRBJ2-7	TRBD1	TRBV29-1	CSVEGQGTTYEQYF	TGCAGCGTTGAGGGACAGGGGACGACCTACGAGCAGTACTTC
NA	TRBJ1-1	NA	TRBV10-3	CAIRLAHGDTEAFF	TGTGCCATCCGCCTGGCACATGGGGACACTGAAGCTTTCTTT
NA	TRBJ2-5	NA	TRBV7-2	CASSLDWPQETQYF	TGTGCCAGCAGCTTAGATTGGCCGCAAGAGACCCAGTACTTC
many	TRBJ1-3	TRBD1	TRBV29-1	CSVERDRGNTIYF	TGCAGCGTCGAAAGGGACAGAGGAAACACCATATATTTT
many	TRBJ2-5	TRBD2	TRBV20-1	CSARPSSGGVAETQYF	TGCAGTGCTAGGCCATCTAGCGGGGGTGTTGCGGAGACCCAGTACTTC
many	TRBJ2-7	NA	TRBV7-2	CASSPYPGTSYEQYF	TGTGCCAGCAGCCCCTACCCTGGCACATCCTACGAGCAGTACTTC
NA	TRBJ1-1	NA	TRBV25-1	CASSEWGQNTEAFF	TGTGCCAGCAGTGAATGGGGACAGAACACTGAAGCTTTCTTT
NA	TRBJ2-7	NA	TRBV12-3/TRBV12-4	CASNDPQSWWQYF	TGTGCCAGCAACGACCCGCAGTCCTGGTGGCAGTACTTC
NA	TRBJ1-2	NA	TRBV12-3/TRBV12-4	CASSPGLNGGYTF	TGTGCCAGCAGTCCTGGGCTCAACGGCGGCTACACCTTC
many	TRBJ1-2	NA	TRBV30	CAWSRTNYGYTF	TGTGCCTGGAGTCGGACTAACTATGGCTACACCTTC
many	TRBJ1-5	NA	TRBV11-1	CASSRGTSQGGNQPQHF	TGTGCCAGCAGCCGTGGGACCTCACAGGGTGGCAATCAGCCCCAGCATTTT
NA	TRBJ1-5	NA	TRBV6-1	CASSPAWGGNQPQHF	TGTGCCAGCAGTCCGGCGTGGGGGGGCAATCAGCCCCAGCATTTT
many	TRBJ2-2	TRBD1	TRBV5-1	CASSPDRENGELFF	TGCGCCAGCAGCCCCGACAGGGAGAACGGGGAGCTGTTTTTT
few	TRBJ2-1	NA	TRBV19	CASSMSSWGYNEQFF	TGTGCCAGTAGTATGAGTTCTTGGGGCTACAATGAGCAGTTCTTC
many	TRBJ2-5	NA	TRBV7-8	CASSNDRSLGKTQYF	TGTGCCAGCAGCAACGACAGGTCTCTTGGGAAGACCCAGTACTTC
many	TRBJ1-1	TRBD1	TRBV7-8	CASSPRQGLATEAFF	TGTGCCAGCAGCCCAAGACAGGGGCTAGCTACTGAAGCTTTCTTT
many	TRBJ1-3	TRBD1	TRBV24-1	CATSDPRDRTSSGNTIYF	TGTGCCACCAGTGATCCGCGGGACAGGACCTCCTCTGGAAACACCATATATTTT
many	TRBJ1-6	NA	TRBV25-1	CASSDVSPVNSPLHF	TGTGCCAGCAGTGACGTTAGCCCGGTAAATTCACCCCTCCACTTT
many	TRBJ2-5	NA	TRBV7-3	CASSPQAGAVQETQYF	TGTGCCAGCAGCCCCCAGGCAGGGGCGGTCCAAGAGACCCAGTACTTC
many	TRBJ1-5	NA	TRBV12-3/TRBV12-4	CASRSPIQGNQPQHF	TGTGCCAGCAGATCCCCTATACAGGGAAATCAGCCCCAGCATTTT
few	TRBJ2-2	TRBD1	TRBV11-2	CASTTAGTGERTGELFF	TGTGCCAGCACCACGGCCGGGACAGGGGAGCGCACCGGGGAGCTGTTTTTT
NA	TRBJ2-5	TRBD2	TRBV3-1	CASSKTSGETQYF	TGTGCCAGCAGCAAGACTAGCGGGGAGACCCAGTACTTC
many	TRBJ1-1	NA	TRBV15	CATSRVGRGTEAFF	TGTGCCACCAGCAGAGTTGGCAGAGGAACTGAAGCTTTCTTT
many	TRBJ2-2	TRBD1	TRBV6-1	CASSELTGGNTGELFF	TGTGCCAGCAGTGAACTCACAGGGGGCAACACCGGGGAGCTGTTTTTT
NA	TRBJ2-7	NA	TRBV6-1	CASTGDSLEQYF	TGTGCCAGCACGGGGGACTCCCTCGAGCAGTACTTC
many	TRBJ1-5	NA	TRBV18	CASSPGRQGVQPQHF	TGTGCCAGCTCACCGGGCCGCCAAGGGGTTCAGCCCCAGCATTTT
many	TRBJ1-1	NA	TRBV19	CASTNSRTNTEAFF	TGTGCCAGCACTAATTCCCGGACGAACACTGAAGCTTTCTTT
NA	TRBJ1-5	NA	TRBV24-1	CATSDSESSNQPQHF	TGTGCCACCAGTGATTCGGAGAGCAGCAATCAGCCCCAGCATTTT
NA	TRBJ2-2	TRBD1	TRBV6-1	CASSRTGTGGKELFF	TGTGCCAGCAGCCGCACCGGGACAGGGGGAAAGGAGCTGTTTTTT
many	TRBJ2-5	TRBD2	TRBV6-1	CASSEISGRVRETQYF	TGTGCCAGCAGTGAGATCAGCGGGAGAGTTCGAGAGACCCAGTACTTC
NA	TRBJ1-6	TRBD1	TRBV6-5	CASSYLTLGTGFNSPLHF	TGTGCCAGCAGTTACCTGACCCTTGGGACAGGTTTTAATTCACCCCTCCACTTT
many	TRBJ2-7	NA	TRBV6-2/TRBV6-3	CASSHYPVAKNYEQYF	TGTGCCAGCAGTCATTACCCCGTGGCTAAAAATTACGAGCAGTACTTC
many	TRBJ1-1	TRBD1	TRBV2	CAAKQGALFAFF	TGTGCAGCCAAACAGGGGGCGCTTTTCGCTTTCTTT
many	TRBJ1-2	NA	TRBV6-2/TRBV6-3	CASRDWDPKPYGYTF	TGTGCCAGCAGAGACTGGGATCCGAAACCCTATGGCTACACCTTC
many	TRBJ2-2	NA	TRBV9	CASSVQSTGELFF	TGTGCCAGCAGCGTACAATCCACCGGGGAGCTGTTTTTT
many	TRBJ1-2	NA	TRBV20-1	CSAPVGGSTGYTF	TGCAGTGCACCGGTGGGGGGGTCGACTGGCTACACCTTC
many	TRBJ1-2	TRBD1	TRBV11-2	CASSFTGAGYGYTF	TGTGCCAGCAGCTTTACAGGGGCGGGCTATGGCTACACCTTC
once	TRBJ1-6	NA	TRBV6-1	CASSEAPVGGRYNSPLHF	TGTGCCAGCAGTGAAGCCCCTGTAGGAGGAAGATATAATTCACCCCTCCACTTT
many	TRBJ1-2	NA	TRBV18	CASSPGQGRTHGYTF	TGTGCCAGCTCACCGGGGCAGGGGCGCACCCATGGCTACACCTTC
few	TRBJ2-7	NA	TRBV3-1	CASSHLKSAVYEQYF	TGTGCCAGCAGCCATTTAAAGTCGGCAGTCTACGAGCAGTACTTC